This T cell receptor beta chain was sequenced during a study of blood T cell repertoires in COVID-19. Germline V gene sequence: CDR1 LGHDT, CDR2 YNNKEL (reference sequence). V was cut by 1 base and J by 7 bases, with 14 bases left in between. The CDR3 runs to 15 residues. The repertoire was sequenced with immunoSEQ multiplex PCR; TCRdb's copy has only in-frame clones and lacks some. The table records over 350,000 clones, approximately 87% of them present only once. Input material: PBMCs or T cells enriched from blood (not recorded which). J is TRBJ1-5 and V is TRBV3-1 (or the pseudogene TRBV3-2); no firm D call. The clonotype comes from a woman between 45 and 60 years old who had recovered from COVID-19. The CDR3 here is CASSQAGRRGQPQHF. CDR3 bases: TGTGCCAGCAGCCAAGCGGGTCGGCGGGGACAGCCCCAGCATTTT.